Below are 5 T cell receptor beta chains sequenced from a single sample in a study of T cell repertoires in cytomegalovirus infection. No cognate antigen is known for these TCRs. A single record per CDR3 protein comes from TCRdb applying MiXCR to the reads. The sample yields about a million distinct CDR3 sequences, 30% to 40% seen once. This material consisted of cultured CD8+ T cells from PBMCs, taken from culture after CMV antigen stimulation. These receptors were collected from a human donor in good health (CMV status not recorded). Some clones in this sample may be carry-over from other donors' samples.

This clonotype occurred many times. V is TRBV7-2 and J is TRBJ1-5; 11 bases are shared with TRBD1. This CDR3 has 15 residues. The J segment lost 6 bases and the V segment lost 4 bases, leaving 5 bases of the junction unmatched. Germline V CDR1 and CDR2: SGHTA, FQGNSA. The CDR3 coding sequence is TGTGCCAGCAGCTCAGGGACAGGGGGTGGTCAGCCCCAGCATTTT. Translation gives CASSSGTGGGQPQHF. Combining the CDR3 with reference TRBV7-2 and TRBJ1-5 gives the whole variable domain GAGVSQSPSNKVTEKGKDVELRCDPISGHTALYWYRQSLGQGLEFLIYFQGNSAPDKSGLPSDRFSAERTGGSVSTLTIQRTQQEDSAVYLCASSSGTGGGQPQHFGDGTRLSIL.

The chain has TRBV12-3 or TRBV12-4 and TRBJ2-7; 15 nucleotides match TRBD2. V lost 6 bases to trimming and J lost 9 bases; unmatched junction nucleotides: 18. This CDR3 is 18 amino acids long. The CDR3 DNA reads TGTGCCAGCAGCTCGTCTTCCGGGACTAGCGGGGGGTCGAGGGGGCAGTACTTC. Amino acids: CASSSSSGTSGGSRGQYF.

This clonotype was recorded at least ten times. This chain joins TRBV7-2 and TRBJ1-2; no firm D call. The V gene's germline CDR1 is SGHTA and CDR2 FQGNSA. Trimming removed 3 bases from V and 12 bases from J, with 23 bases in between. This CDR3 is built from 15 residues. CDR3 DNA: TGTGCCAGCAGCTTTTACTTACAGCTTACCTTCGACCACACCTTC. Translated, it gives CASSFYLQLTFDHTF.

This clonotype was observed many times. V usage is TRBV4-2 and J usage is TRBJ2-2; maybe TRBD1 (6 bases). Germline values: CDR1 LGHNA, CDR2 YNFKEQ. The CDR3 covers 21 residues. With 1 base removed from V and 5 bases from J, the gap between germline ends came to 29 bases. CDR3 loop: CASSQAGVHPKVRGSTGELFF. The CDR3 DNA sequence: TGTGCCAGCAGCCAAGCAGGGGTCCACCCGAAGGTCCGAGGGAGTACCGGGGAGCTGTTTTTT.

This chain uses TRBV9 with TRBJ2-2; D gene ambiguous. The CDR3 runs to 18 residues. V was shortened by 1 base and J by 0 bases, with 16 bases between the two germline ends. Germline V CDR1 and CDR2: SGDLS, YYNGEE. CDR3 loop: CASSVSRDGYANTGELFF. The DNA for the CDR3 is TGTGCCAGCAGCGTATCTCGAGACGGATACGCGAACACCGGGGAGCTGTTTTTT.